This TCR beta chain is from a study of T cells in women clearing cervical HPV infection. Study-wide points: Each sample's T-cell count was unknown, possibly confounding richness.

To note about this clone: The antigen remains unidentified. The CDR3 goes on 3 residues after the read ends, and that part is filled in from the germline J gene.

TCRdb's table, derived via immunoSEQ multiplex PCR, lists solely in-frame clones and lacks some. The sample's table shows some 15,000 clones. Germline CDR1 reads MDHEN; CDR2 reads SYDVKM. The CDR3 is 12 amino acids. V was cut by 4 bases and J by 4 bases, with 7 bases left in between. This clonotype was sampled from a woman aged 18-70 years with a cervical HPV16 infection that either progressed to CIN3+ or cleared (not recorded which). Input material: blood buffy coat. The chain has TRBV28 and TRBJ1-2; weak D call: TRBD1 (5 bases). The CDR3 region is CASSSGFYGYTF. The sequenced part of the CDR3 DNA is TGTGCCAGCAGTTCAGGGTTCTATGGC.